This T cell receptor beta chain was captured by sequencing in a study of Graves' ophthalmopathy and Graves' hyperthyroidism. Findings and limits, study-wide: The blood repertoire also included most expanded thyroid clonotypes above 0.001 frequency.

The CDR3 sequence is 14 residues long. This clonotype was found a few times. As yet, its antigen is unknown. The junction does not match germline at one end; this may be a read error. The study amplified TCR beta CDR3 regions using RNA transcripts. HTBI primers were used in a first-round RT-PCR, which preceded a second-round multiplex PCR. One entry per CDR3 protein, called by TCRdb with MiXCR from the multiplex PCR reads. This table holds hundreds of thousands of distinct CDR3 sequences, about 40% found once. The sequence derives from an adult man with Graves' ophthalmopathy. This chain uses TRBV12-3 or TRBV12-4 with TRBJ1-6; D is possibly TRBD1 (5 bases). Sequencing used peripheral blood. The CDR3 loop is CASSLAGARSPFHF. The CDR3 region has the DNA TGTGCCAGCAGTTTAGCCGGGGCAAGATCACCCTTCCACTTT.